The 20 T cell receptor beta chains below come from one sample, sequenced in a study of T cell responses to AZD1222 COVID-19 vaccine. Sequencing used immunoSEQ multiplex PCR; TCRdb keeps in-frame clones, though not all of them. This table holds 160,000 or so clones, approximately 94% found once. The sample here was peripheral blood, taken 28 days after the second AZD1222 dose. These receptors all stem from an adult who received the AZD1222 COVID-19 vaccine.

The chain employs TRBV27 and TRBJ1-2, with TRBD1 as a possible D gene (5 bases). The V gene lost 4 bases and the J gene lost 4 bases, with 13 bases spanning the gap. CDR1 and CDR2 from the germline V gene are MNHEY and SMNVEV (reference sequence). The CDR3 contains 14 residues. The CDR3 loop reads CASSYSPDIYGYTF. DNA of the CDR3: TGTGCCAGCAGTTACTCCCCGGACATCTATGGCTACACCTTC.

The chain has TRBV3-1 (or the pseudogene TRBV3-2) and TRBJ2-7, with D uncertain. V dropped 4 bases and J dropped 2 bases, with 9 bases sitting between them. CDR3 size: 13 residues. Germline V gene sequence: CDR1 LGHDT, CDR2 YNNKEL (reference sequence). The CDR3 spells CASSLRPPYEQYF. The CDR3 DNA is TGTGCCAGCAGCCTTAGACCCCCCTACGAGCAGTACTTC.

This chain joins TRBV28 and TRBJ2-2, with D tentatively TRBD2 (6 bases). CDR3 length equals 16 residues. CDR1 MDHEN and CDR2 SYDVKM come from the germline V gene. The V gene lost 6 bases and the J gene lost 1 base, with 15 bases spanning the gap. In DNA, the CDR3 is TGTGCCAGCAGGCCCGCACGGGGACTGAACACCGGGGAGCTGTTTTTT. It is translated as CASRPARGLNTGELFF.

The chain has TRBV5-5 and TRBJ1-5; TRBD1 agrees at 9 bases. The ends lost 4 bases at V and 4 bases at J; junction bases unmatched: 6. Germline V gives CDR1 SGHKS, CDR2 YYEKEE (reference sequence). This CDR3 spans 15 amino acids. CDR3 region: CASSHGQGKNQPQHF. The CDR3 region has the DNA TGTGCCAGCAGCCACGGACAGGGGAAGAATCAGCCCCAGCATTTT.

This chain joins TRBV15 and TRBJ2-5; D call uncertain. V lost 0 bases to trimming and J lost 3 bases, with 8 bases between them. This CDR3 has 14 residues. CDR1 LNHNV and CDR2 YYDKDF come from the germline V gene (reference sequence). In DNA form, the CDR3 reads TGTGCCACCAGCAGAGATCAGATTGAAGAGACCCAGTACTTC. It codes for CATSRDQIEETQYF.

The chain recombines TRBV5-1 with TRBJ2-5; tentative D call: TRBD2 (6 bases). The CDR3 extends over 15 amino acids. The V end lost 7 bases, the J end lost 4 bases, and 20 bases lay between the germline ends. Germline values: CDR1 SGHRS, CDR2 YFSETQ. This CDR3 reads CASVPEGWPGETQYF. In nucleotides, the CDR3 is TGCGCCAGCGTACCGGAGGGGTGGCCGGGAGAGACCCAGTACTTC.

The gene calls are TRBV15 and TRBJ2-2; a possible D gene is TRBD2 (7 bases). Trimming removed 4 bases at V and 2 bases at J, with 11 bases between. CDR3 length: 15 amino acids. Per germline, CDR1 LNHNV and CDR2 YYDKDF (reference sequence). The CDR3 DNA follows: TGTGCCACCAGCATTGGCGGGGGCAACACCGGGGAGCTGTTTTTT. Its translation: CATSIGGGNTGELFF.

Judged by abundance, this clone is medium-sized. The CDR3 coding sequence is TGTGCCAGCAGTCGATCGACAGGGATTGGAAACATTCAGTACTTC. It specifies CASSRSTGIGNIQYF. The rearrangement links TRBV2 to TRBJ2-4, with 7 bases identical to TRBD1. The CDR3 has 15 amino acids. CDR1 and CDR2 from the germline V gene are SNHLY and FYNNEI. Losses at the gene ends were 5 bases for V and 6 bases for J; bases not matched to a gene: 10.

This chain connects TRBV7-9 to TRBJ2-1, with D possibly matching TRBD1 (6 bases). V was pared by 5 bases and J by 8 bases, with 13 bases between. This CDR3 is 13 amino acids long. Germline V gives CDR1 SEHNR, CDR2 FQNEAQ (reference sequence). The DNA for the CDR3 is TGTGCCAGCAGCCGAACAGGGATTCATGAGCAGTTCTTC. Translated, it gives CASSRTGIHEQFF.

The chain has TRBV9 and TRBJ1-2; D unresolved. This CDR3 comprises 13 residues. Germline CDR1 SGDLS, CDR2 YYNGEE. The V end was cut by 0 bases, the J end by 3 bases, with 6 bases between. The CDR3 nucleotides read TGTGCCAGCAGCGTAGGGTTGGACTATGGCTACACCTTC. It encodes CASSVGLDYGYTF.

The chain joins TRBV5-5 to TRBJ2-3; the D gene is possibly TRBD1 (5 bases). Germline V gene data show CDR1 as SGHKS and CDR2 as YYEKEE (reference sequence). The CDR3 has 15 amino acids. Trimming removed 2 bases from V and 7 bases from J, with 17 bases in between. The chain's CDR3 is CASSLTVGPLNTQYF. CDR3 nucleotides: TGTGCCAGCAGCTTAACTGTGGGGCCGCTGAATACGCAGTATTTT. The full variable domain, its missing parts supplied by reference TRBV5-5 and TRBJ2-3, is DAGVTQSPTHLIKTRGQQVTLRCSPISGHKSVSWYQQVLGQGPQFIFQYYEKEERGRGNFPDRFSARQFPNYSSELNVNALLLGDSALYLCASSLTVGPLNTQYFGPGTRLTVL.

The chain is built from TRBV3-1 (or the pseudogene TRBV3-2) and TRBJ1-3; TRBD1 is a possible D gene (5 bases). The CDR3 is 17 residues long. V lost 1 base and J lost 0, with 13 bases in between. Germline V CDR1 and CDR2: LGHDT, YNNKEL (reference sequence). The CDR3 coding sequence is TGTGCCAGCAGCCAAGGGACAACTAGGAACTCTGGAAACACCATATATTTT. Translation gives CASSQGTTRNSGNTIYF.

The chain is built from TRBV27 and TRBJ2-7; 10 bases fit TRBD1. Germline V gene lookup returns CDR1 MNHEY and CDR2 SMNVEV (reference sequence). This CDR3 region has 15 residues. Trimming cost V 3 bases and J 6 bases; bases outside gene matches: 8. The CDR3, as DNA: TGTGCCAGCAGTTTCCGGGACAGGGGACCCGGCGAGCAGTACTTC. Translating it yields CASSFRDRGPGEQYF.

The chain has TRBV30 and TRBJ1-5; D is possibly TRBD1 (5 bases). This CDR3 is 16 amino acids long. The ends were cut back, 1 base at V and 2 bases at J, with 15 bases in the middle. Germline V lookup: CDR1 GTSNPN, CDR2 SVGIG (reference sequence). CDR3: CAWSAPRGFRNQPQHF. Written as DNA, the CDR3 is TGTGCCTGGAGTGCTCCTAGGGGCTTTCGCAATCAGCCCCAGCATTTT.

The J gene is TRBJ1-5, the V gene TRBV25-1; 9 bases align to TRBD1. The CDR3 length is 12 residues. From germline, CDR1 is MGHDK and CDR2 SYGVNS. The trim removed 6 bases at V and 8 bases at J, leaving 2 bases unmatched. In nucleotides, the CDR3 is TGTGCCAGCAGGGGACAGGGTGAGCCCCAGCATTTT. It specifies CASRGQGEPQHF.

The chain joins TRBV27 to TRBJ1-1; the D gene is possibly TRBD1 (6 bases). This CDR3 contains 15 residues. CDR1 is MNHEY and CDR2 is SMNVEV in the germline V gene (reference sequence). Deletions cut 5 bases from V and 9 bases from J, with 22 bases between. The CDR3 sequence: CASSAGAESLRKAFF. DNA for the CDR3: TGTGCCAGCAGTGCGGGGGCCGAAAGCCTACGAAAAGCTTTCTTT.

The rearrangement links TRBV4-3 to TRBJ2-7; D not resolved. This CDR3 region has 15 residues. Trimming cost V 0 bases and J 1 base, with 10 bases left between them. Germline CDR1 reads LGHNA; CDR2 reads YSLEER. CDR3 nucleotides: TGCGCCAGCAGCCAAGACAGGCTGACATCCTACGAGCAGTACTTC. Residues: CASSQDRLTSYEQYF.

V and J are TRBV9 and TRBJ2-1; TRBD1 matches at 9 bases. The CDR3 sequence is 15 residues long. Germline V gene sequence: CDR1 SGDLS, CDR2 YYNGEE. V shed 1 base, J shed 3 bases, and the junction held 2 bases outside the gene matches. CDR3 amino acids: CASSVTGQGYNEQFF. As DNA, the CDR3 is TGTGCCAGCAGCGTAACGGGACAGGGCTACAATGAGCAGTTCTTC.

The V call is TRBV10-1, the J call TRBJ2-7; 11 positions match TRBD2. CDR3 length: 14 residues. V shed 2 bases, J shed 5 bases, and the junction held 2 bases outside the gene matches. Germline V gene sequence: CDR1 WNHNN, CDR2 SYGVQD (reference sequence). The CDR3 here is CASSEASGGNEQYF. DNA of the CDR3: TGCGCCAGCAGTGAGGCTAGCGGGGGGAACGAGCAGTACTTC.

The V gene is TRBV6-2 or TRBV6-3, the J gene TRBJ2-7, with 10 bases matching TRBD2. With 2 bases clipped from V and 3 bases from J, the junction kept 4 bases outside the gene matches. The CDR3 is made up of 15 amino acids. Looked up from germline, CDR1 is MNHEY and CDR2 is SVGEGT. CDR3 nucleotide sequence: TGTGCCAGCAGTTACGAGGCTAGCGGGAGCTACGAGCAGTACTTC. It codes for CASSYEASGSYEQYF.